These 21 T cell receptor beta chains were all obtained from the same sample, sequenced in a study of Ad26.COV2.S vaccination and SARS-CoV-2 variants. Treatment here: roughly 18 received Ad26.COV2.S at low or high dose, single or two shots; a few received placebo; per-sample allocation not given. Day 63 after the first vaccine or placebo injection was the time point for sampling. Clones were read by immunoSEQ multiplex PCR, and TCRdb kept only the in-frame ones, dropping some. This table holds 400,000 to 500,000 clones, roughly 88% found once. The starting material was peripheral blood, obtained in a trial of Ad26.COV2.S vaccine versus placebo. These receptors all come from a person between 18 and 59 years old who received the Ad26.COV2.S COVID-19 vaccine or a placebo.

V and J are TRBV28 and TRBJ2-2, with D tentatively TRBD1 or TRBD2 (5 bases each). Trimming cost V 2 bases and J 5 bases, with 12 bases left between them. The CDR3 contains 15 residues. Germline V lookup: CDR1 MDHEN, CDR2 SYDVKM. The CDR3 spells CASSLRGAPTGELFF. The CDR3 DNA follows: TGTGCCAGCAGTTTAAGAGGGGCCCCGACCGGGGAGCTGTTTTTT.

This chain joins TRBV5-4 and TRBJ2-3, with TRBD1 as a possible D gene (6 bases). Germline-derived CDR1 and CDR2 are SGHNT and YYREEE (reference sequence). V was shortened by 0 bases and J by 7 bases, with 12 bases between the two germline ends. There are 14 residues in the CDR3. The CDR3: CASSLGQGQNTQYF. CDR3 DNA: TGTGCCAGCAGCTTGGGCCAGGGGCAGAATACGCAGTATTTT.

This clone was seen more than once but under ten times. The V call is TRBV11-2, the J call TRBJ1-5; weak D call: TRBD1 (5 bases). V lost 1 base and J lost 2, with 9 bases in between. The CDR3 has 15 amino acids. CDR1 is SGHAT, CDR2 FQNNGV, per germline. CDR3 sequence reads: CASSLGRVGNQPQHF. In nucleotides, the CDR3 is TGTGCCAGCAGCTTAGGCAGGGTTGGCAATCAGCCCCAGCATTTT.

This clone was recorded only once. The V and J genes are TRBV14 and TRBJ1-1; D not resolved. Germline assignment: CDR1 SGHDN and CDR2 FVKESK. This CDR3 is 13 amino acids long. V lost 6 bases and J 0 bases, leaving 8 bases between the germline ends. The CDR3 loop reads CASRPHMNTEAFF. CDR3 nucleotides: TGTGCCAGCAGACCTCACATGAACACTGAAGCTTTCTTT.

The chain joins TRBV5-4 to TRBJ2-4; TRBD1 matches at 8 bases. Germline CDR1 is SGHNT and CDR2 is YYREEE (reference sequence). This CDR3 spans 14 amino acids. Unmatched junction bases numbered 1, after V lost 4 bases and J lost 1 base. The CDR3 sequence is CASSRTGAKNIQYF. CDR3 DNA sequence: TGTGCCAGCAGCAGGACAGGGGCCAAAAACATTCAGTACTTC.

V and J are TRBV2 and TRBJ1-1; D not certain. The V gene's germline CDR1 is SNHLY and CDR2 FYNNEI. Deletions cut 2 bases from V and 3 bases from J, with 10 bases between. The CDR3 length is 14 residues. The DNA of the CDR3 is TGTGCCAGCAGTGAAATCATAGCTTACACTGAAGCTTTCTTT. Amino acid sequence: CASSEIIAYTEAFF. Complete variable domain (other parts from reference TRBV2 and TRBJ1-1): EPEVTQTPSHQVTQMGQEVILRCVPISNHLYFYWYRQILGQKVEFLVSFYNNEISEKSEIFDDQFSVERPDGSNFTLKIRSTKLEDSAMYFCASSEIIAYTEAFFGQGTRLTVV.

This clone occurred a few times. This sequence joins TRBV19 and TRBJ2-3; TRBD2 matches 13 bases. Germline V gene lookup returns CDR1 LNHDA and CDR2 SQIVND (reference sequence). This CDR3 spans 18 amino acids. The V gene end was trimmed by 5 bases and the J gene end by 0 bases; junction bases not matched to a gene: 8. The CDR3 region has the DNA TGTGCCAGTAGTGGGGGACTAGCGGGGCACCCTAGCACAGATACGCAGTATTTT. Translation: CASSGGLAGHPSTDTQYF.

J is TRBJ2-3 and V is TRBV24-1; 7 nucleotides align to TRBD1. Per the germline V gene, CDR1 is KGHDR and CDR2 is SFDVKD. J lost 0 bases, V lost 5 bases, and 13 bases had no gene match. The CDR3 extends over 18 amino acids. The CDR3 loop is CATSAFTGVVSSTDTQYF. The CDR3, as DNA: TGTGCCACCAGTGCCTTCACAGGGGTCGTATCCAGCACAGATACGCAGTATTTT.

The V and J genes are TRBV25-1 and TRBJ2-7; D might be TRBD1 or TRBD2, each matching 5 bases. Germline loops: CDR1 MGHDK, CDR2 SYGVNS. This CDR3 is built from 13 residues. Trimming took 6 bases from V and 5 from J, leaving 14 bases between them. For the CDR3, the DNA is TGTGCCAGCAGCCCCCAGGGAGTCCACGAGCAGTACTTC. This sequence encodes CASSPQGVHEQYF.

The rearrangement uses TRBV14 and TRBJ1-6; D not certain. Per germline, CDR1 SGHDN and CDR2 FVKESK. Trimming stripped 8 bases from V and 10 bases from J, with 15 bases between. This CDR3 contains 13 residues. CDR3 nucleotide sequence: TGTGCCAGCGCAGTTGGGATACGGTCACCCCTCCACTTT. Amino acid sequence: CASAVGIRSPLHF. Based on the CDR3 plus reference TRBV14 and TRBJ1-6, the full variable domain is EAGVTQFPSHSVIEKGQTVTLRCDPISGHDNLYWYRRVMGKEIKFLLHFVKESKQDESGMPNNRFLAERTGGTYSTLKVQPAELEDSGVYFCASAVGIRSPLHFGNGTRLTVT.

This clone has only a few counts. V gene TRBV3-1 (or the pseudogene TRBV3-2) combines with J gene TRBJ1-4; tentatively, D is TRBD1 (5 bases). CDR3 length: 15 amino acids. Germline CDR1 and CDR2: LGHDT and YNNKEL (reference sequence). V was clipped by 4 bases and J by 4 bases, with 13 bases between them. CDR3 protein: CASSPREGVNEKLFF. The DNA of the CDR3 is TGTGCCAGCAGCCCAAGAGAAGGGGTTAATGAAAAACTGTTTTTT.

The rearrangement uses TRBV19 and TRBJ2-7; possible D gene TRBD2, 5 bases. CDR3 size: 13 residues. The germline CDR1 and CDR2 sequences are LNHDA and SQIVND (reference sequence). V gave up 3 bases and J gave up 3 bases, with 9 bases separating them. As DNA, the CDR3 is TGTGCCAGTAGTATTACGGGGAGCTACGAGCAGTACTTC. Translation gives CASSITGSYEQYF.

The chain has TRBV28 and TRBJ2-4, with a possible D match to TRBD1 (5 bases). Germline V gene sequence: CDR1 MDHEN, CDR2 SYDVKM. V dropped 5 bases and J dropped 9 bases, with 17 bases sitting between them. This CDR3 is 14 amino acids long. The CDR3 protein is CASSGAQENSIQYF. CDR3 sequence (DNA): TGTGCCAGCAGTGGGGCACAGGAGAACAGCATTCAGTACTTC.

V and J are TRBV6-4 and TRBJ1-1; weak D call: TRBD1 (5 bases). Germline V gives CDR1 MRHNA, CDR2 SNTAGT. The V end was cut by 0 bases, the J end by 3 bases, with 8 bases between. The CDR3 loop spans 14 amino acids. The CDR3 protein is CASSDSGGYTEAFF. DNA for the CDR3: TGTGCCAGCAGTGACTCCGGGGGTTACACTGAAGCTTTCTTT.

The genes are TRBV6-5 and TRBJ1-4; possible D gene TRBD1, 5 bases. CDR1 is MNHEY and CDR2 is SVGAGI in the germline V gene. V shed 2 bases and J shed 3 bases, with 10 bases lying between them. This CDR3 spans 15 amino acids. The CDR3 here is CASSYNQGANEKLFF. CDR3 sequence (DNA): TGTGCCAGCAGTTACAACCAGGGTGCTAATGAAAAACTGTTTTTT.

Concerning this clone itself: This may arise from a read error, as a much more abundant clone is one base away. Other nucleotide sequences from this sample produce the same CDR3. V and J are TRBV28 and TRBJ1-2, with TRBD1 identical over 9 bases. This CDR3 comprises 13 residues. The germline V gene has CDR1 MDHEN and CDR2 SYDVKM. J was trimmed by 4 bases and V by 3 bases; bases with no gene match: 0. CDR3 nucleotide sequence: TGTGCCAGCAGTTTGGACAGGGGCTATGGCTACACCTTC. Its protein product is CASSLDRGYGYTF.

The J gene is TRBJ2-3, the V gene TRBV4-3; tentative D call: TRBD2 (5 bases). The length of the CDR3 is 17 residues. V was pared by 4 bases and J by 0 bases, with 17 bases between. In germline, CDR1 is LGHNA, CDR2 YSLEER. The chain's CDR3 is CASSPRIGGTSTDTQYF. The CDR3 region has the DNA TGCGCCAGCAGCCCAAGAATCGGAGGAACTAGCACAGATACGCAGTATTTT.

J is TRBJ2-1 and V is TRBV5-1; the match to TRBD2 covers 14 bases. This CDR3 is built from 19 residues. J lost 0 bases, V lost 4 bases, and 9 bases had no gene match. The germline CDR1 and CDR2 sequences are SGHRS and YFSETQ. The CDR3 DNA follows: TGCGCCAGCAGCGAGACTAGCGGGGGGGTATATGTCTCCTACAATGAGCAGTTCTTC. Protein: CASSETSGGVYVSYNEQFF. The full variable domain, with the rest looked up from reference TRBV5-1 and TRBJ2-1, is KAGVTQTPRYLIKTRGQQVTLSCSPISGHRSVSWYQQTPGQGLQFLFEYFSETQRNKGNFPGRFSGRQFSNSRSEMNVSTLELGDSALYLCASSETSGGVYVSYNEQFFGPGTRLTVL.

The chain links TRBV4-3 to TRBJ2-7; D uncertain. The germline CDR1 and CDR2 sequences are LGHNA and YSLEER. The germline V and J ends were trimmed by 0 bases and 6 bases, with 9 bases remaining between them. The length of the CDR3 is 13 residues. CDR3 loop: CASSQEVESEQYF. For the CDR3, the DNA is TGCGCCAGCAGCCAAGAAGTGGAATCCGAGCAGTACTTC.

The chain employs TRBV12-3 or TRBV12-4 and TRBJ2-1; 9 nucleotides match TRBD1. This CDR3 has 13 amino acids. With 6 bases clipped from V and 10 bases from J, the junction kept 7 bases outside the gene matches. The CDR3 nucleotides are TGTGCCAGCAGCGGGACAGGGCGAGCGGAGCAGTTCTTC. Translated: CASSGTGRAEQFF.

The chain couples TRBV30 to TRBJ2-7; TRBD1 is a possible D gene (6 bases). The V gene lost 5 bases and the J gene lost 1 base, with 15 bases spanning the gap. CDR3 length equals 14 residues. Looked up from germline, CDR1 is GTSNPN and CDR2 is SVGIG (reference sequence). The CDR3: CAWDGQKGSYEQYF. The DNA of the CDR3 is TGTGCCTGGGATGGACAGAAAGGATCCTACGAGCAGTACTTC.